This T cell receptor beta chain derives from a study of cytomegalovirus exposure and HLA in healthy donors. Regarding the study as a whole: Among TCR beta chains, those listed as cytomegalovirus-associated numbered over 150. Later analysis identified a missense DCLRE1C variant that was linked to TCR beta V- and J-gene trimming. It was taken for granted in presence/absence analyses that sequencing depth across donors was roughly uniform.

Germline CDR1 SGHNT, CDR2 YENEEA. V was clipped by 6 bases and J by 0 bases, with 18 bases between them. The CDR3 covers 16 residues. About this clone: What it recognizes is unknown.

The PCR was carried out with 60 Vbeta primers and 13 Jbeta primers. Method: immunoSEQ multiplex PCR; TCRdb's copy keeps in-frame clones and lacks some. The table has about 130,000 clones, approximately 78% seen once; the top ten hold approximately 1.5%. This sequence was found in a female donor in good health and CMV-seronegative. The J gene is TRBJ2-7, the V gene TRBV11-3; tentatively, D is TRBD2 (5 bases). The sample taken for sequencing was PBMCs. Written as DNA, the CDR3 is TGTGCCAGCAGGACGTTAAGAGGTCTAGCCTCCTACGAGCAGTACTTC. Amino acid sequence: CASRTLRGLASYEQYF.